A selection of T cell receptor beta chains follows, all from one sample in a study of T cell responses to AZD1222 COVID-19 vaccine. Here immunoSEQ multiplex PCR was the method, and the copy in TCRdb shows in-frame clones only, minus some. The sample carries approximately 110,000 clones, about 85% recorded once. Sequenced here: peripheral blood, sampled on day 0 of AZD1222 vaccination. All receptors come from an adult in good health. Both conserved end residues are part of each CDR3. The D gene is left open where the match is weak. Expanded clones are given a class, and other clones once, few, many or no size at all.

d_call	cdr3_length	v_call	j_call	clone_size	cdr3_nt	cdr3_aa
TRBD2	17	TRBV7-9	TRBJ2-5	.	TGTGCCAGCAGCTCGACCACTAGCGGGGGGCACCAAGAGACCCAGTACTTC	CASSSTTSGGHQETQYF
.	10	TRBV4-1	TRBJ2-1	.	TGCGCCAGCAGCGGTTCTGAGCAGTTCTTC	CASSGSEQFF
.	13	TRBV2	TRBJ1-2	.	TGTGCCGCTCACGGGCCTACCGGCTATGGCTACACCTTC	CAAHGPTGYGYTF
TRBD1	17	TRBV5-8	TRBJ2-6	.	TGTGCCAGCAGTTCCGGGACAGGGCTTTCTGGGGCCAACGTCCTGACTTTC	CASSSGTGLSGANVLTF
.	11	TRBV6-6	TRBJ1-5	.	TGTGCCAGCAGCGCCGATATGACCCAGCATTTT	CASSADMTQHF
.	12	TRBV5-1	TRBJ2-7	.	TGCGCCAGCAGCCCCCCCTTTGGAGAGCAGTACTTC	CASSPPFGEQYF
.	14	TRBV6-5	TRBJ1-1	.	TGTGCCAGCAGTTACCGGACAGAAGGGACTGAAGCTTTCTTT	CASSYRTEGTEAFF
.	15	TRBV27	TRBJ2-7	.	TGTGCCAGCAGTGAATCGGGACATGAGACCTACGAGCAGTACTTC	CASSESGHETYEQYF
.	12	TRBV7-9	TRBJ1-2	.	TGTGCCAGCAGCTTCCTCCCCTCTGGCTACACCTTC	CASSFLPSGYTF
TRBD2	15	TRBV9	TRBJ2-1	.	TGTGCCAGCAGCCCTTGGACTAGCGGGAGCAATGAGCAGTTCTTC	CASSPWTSGSNEQFF
.	13	TRBV5-1	TRBJ1-6	.	TGCGCCAGCAGCTTGGGGGGTAATTCACCCCTCCACTTT	CASSLGGNSPLHF
.	18	TRBV9	TRBJ1-4	.	TGTGCCAGCAGCGTAGGCCCCCTCGACCGGCGGCCGCATGAAAAACTGTTTTTT	CASSVGPLDRRPHEKLFF
.	15	TRBV12-2	TRBJ1-2	.	TGTGCAAGTCGCTTAGCCAAGCGGCTAGAGCCTGGCTACACCTTC	CASRLAKRLEPGYTF
.	12	TRBV7-2	TRBJ2-1	.	TGTGCCAGCAGCTCGTGGGGCGGTGAGCAGTTCTTC	CASSSWGGEQFF
.	13	TRBV7-2	TRBJ1-2	.	TGTGCCAGCAGCCCCCAGTACCACTATGGCTACACCTTC	CASSPQYHYGYTF
TRBD1	13	TRBV12-3/TRBV12-4	TRBJ1-2	large	TGTGCCAGCGGGGACAGGAATAACTATGGCTACACCTTC	CASGDRNNYGYTF
.	14	TRBV12-5	TRBJ2-7	.	TGTGCTAGTGCCAATCAGGGGGGAGTCTACGAGCAGTACTTC	CASANQGGVYEQYF
.	13	TRBV2	TRBJ1-5	.	TGTGCCAGCAGACCACAGGGAGTTCAGCCCCAGCATTTT	CASRPQGVQPQHF
TRBD1	15	TRBV7-2	TRBJ1-3	once	TGTGCCAGCAGCACGACAGGGAGCTCTGGAAACACCATATATTTT	CASSTTGSSGNTIYF
.	11	TRBV11-1	TRBJ2-7	few	TGTGCCAGCAGCCTGAAGGACGAGCAGTACTTC	CASSLKDEQYF
.	13	TRBV27	TRBJ2-3	.	TGTGCCAGCACCCGCGAATACGGGGATACGCAGTATTTT	CASTREYGDTQYF
.	16	TRBV29-1	TRBJ2-6	.	TGCAGCGCTCAGACGGACATCCACTCTGGGGCCAACGTCCTGACTTTC	CSAQTDIHSGANVLTF
TRBD2	16	TRBV6-2/TRBV6-3	TRBJ2-1	.	TGTGCCAGCAGCCCTCTAGCGGGAGCGAACTACAATGAGCAGTTCTTC	CASSPLAGANYNEQFF
.	16	TRBV7-6	TRBJ1-3	.	TGTGCCAGCAGCTTAGTCTACTCGGGGACTGGAAACACCATATATTTT	CASSLVYSGTGNTIYF
.	15	TRBV5-1	TRBJ2-3	.	TGCGCCAGCAGCCCGGACGCTTCCGGAGCAGATACGCAGTATTTT	CASSPDASGADTQYF
TRBD1	14	TRBV24-1	TRBJ2-2	.	TGTGCCACCACGGACAGGGCGAACACCGGGGAGCTGTTTTTT	CATTDRANTGELFF
.	15	TRBV9	TRBJ1-1	.	TGTGCCAGCAGCCCCGGGGTAGGAGTGAACACTGAAGCTTTCTTT	CASSPGVGVNTEAFF
.	16	TRBV5-6	TRBJ2-4	.	TGTGCCAGCAGCCGCCGGGAACTACTAGCCAAAAACATTCAGTACTTC	CASSRRELLAKNIQYF
.	15	TRBV9	TRBJ1-5	.	.	CASSSSGGLNQPQHF
TRBD1	14	TRBV30	TRBJ1-5	.	TGTGCCTGGGGGGAGGACAGGGGAAATCAGCCCCAGCATTTT	CAWGEDRGNQPQHF
TRBD1	15	TRBV18	TRBJ1-4	.	TGTGCCAGCTCACCTCCGGACAGGGGCGATGAAAAACTGTTTTTT	CASSPPDRGDEKLFF
.	14	TRBV24-1	TRBJ2-1	.	TGTGCCACCAGTGACAGGACGTCCTACAATGAGCAGTTCTTC	CATSDRTSYNEQFF
.	15	TRBV5-3	TRBJ1-4	.	TGTGCCAGAAGCTTGCCCCCCACAACTAATGAAAAACTGTTTTTT	CARSLPPTTNEKLFF
.	13	TRBV20-1	TRBJ1-1	.	TGCAGTGCTAGTCGTCCGACGAACACTGAAGCTTTCTTT	CSASRPTNTEAFF
.	15	TRBV5-8	TRBJ1-1	.	TGTGCCAGCAGCCCTATTCCGAGGATGAACACTGAAGCTTTCTTT	CASSPIPRMNTEAFF
.	13	TRBV2	TRBJ1-1	once	TGTGCCAGCAGCCAGGAAATGAACACTGAAGCTTTCTTT	CASSQEMNTEAFF
.	13	TRBV6-5	TRBJ1-2	.	TGTGCCAGCAGTTCCGGGACTATAGGCGGTACCACCTTC	CASSSGTIGGTTF
.	12	TRBV19	TRBJ2-7	.	TGTGCCAGTAGTTCGGGATCCTACGAGCAGTACTTC	CASSSGSYEQYF
.	13	TRBV21-1	TRBJ1-2	.	TGTGCCAGCAGCACCCCGGGACAACTGGGCTACACCTTC	CASSTPGQLGYTF
TRBD1	14	TRBV15	TRBJ1-2	few	TGTGCCACCAGTACGGACAGGGCCCTCTATGGCTACACCTTC	CATSTDRALYGYTF